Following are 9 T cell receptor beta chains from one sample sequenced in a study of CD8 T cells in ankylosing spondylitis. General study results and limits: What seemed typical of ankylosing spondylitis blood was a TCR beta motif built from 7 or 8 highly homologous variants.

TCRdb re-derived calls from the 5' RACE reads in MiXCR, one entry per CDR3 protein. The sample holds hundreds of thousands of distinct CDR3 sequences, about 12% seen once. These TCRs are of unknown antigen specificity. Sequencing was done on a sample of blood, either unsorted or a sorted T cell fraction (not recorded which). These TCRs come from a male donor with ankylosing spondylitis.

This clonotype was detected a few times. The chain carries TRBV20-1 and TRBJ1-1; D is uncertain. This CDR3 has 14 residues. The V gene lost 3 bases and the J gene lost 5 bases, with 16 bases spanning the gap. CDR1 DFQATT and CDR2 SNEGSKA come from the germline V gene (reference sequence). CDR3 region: CSARFPFGSTEAFF. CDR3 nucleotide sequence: TGCAGTGCTAGGTTTCCCTTTGGGTCAACTGAAGCTTTCTTT.

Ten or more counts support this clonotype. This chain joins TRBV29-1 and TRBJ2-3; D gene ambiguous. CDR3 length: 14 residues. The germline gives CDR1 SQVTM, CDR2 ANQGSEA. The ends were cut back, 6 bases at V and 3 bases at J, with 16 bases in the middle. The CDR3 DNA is TGCAGCGTCTGGCCGCCCTTGAGTACAGATACGCAGTATTTT. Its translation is CSVWPPLSTDTQYF.

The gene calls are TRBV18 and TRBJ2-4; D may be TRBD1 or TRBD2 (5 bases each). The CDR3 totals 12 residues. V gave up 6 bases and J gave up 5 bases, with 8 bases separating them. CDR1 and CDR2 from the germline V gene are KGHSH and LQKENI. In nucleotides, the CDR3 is TGTGCCAGCTCCCGGGGCCAAAACATTCAGTACTTC. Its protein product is CASSRGQNIQYF.

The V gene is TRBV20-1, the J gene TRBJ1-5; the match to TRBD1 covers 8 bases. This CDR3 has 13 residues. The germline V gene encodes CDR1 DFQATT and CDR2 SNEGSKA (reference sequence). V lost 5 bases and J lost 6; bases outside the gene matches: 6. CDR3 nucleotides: TGCAGTGCTGGAAGACAGGGGAGTCAGCCCCAGCATTTT. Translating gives CSAGRQGSQPQHF.

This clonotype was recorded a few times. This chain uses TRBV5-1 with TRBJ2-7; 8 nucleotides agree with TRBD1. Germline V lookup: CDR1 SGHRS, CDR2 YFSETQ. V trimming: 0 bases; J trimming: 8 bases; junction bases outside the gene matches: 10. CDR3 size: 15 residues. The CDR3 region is CASSLAGTGRRQQYF. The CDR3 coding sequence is TGCGCCAGCAGCTTGGCCGGGACAGGTCGTCGGCAGCAGTACTTC.

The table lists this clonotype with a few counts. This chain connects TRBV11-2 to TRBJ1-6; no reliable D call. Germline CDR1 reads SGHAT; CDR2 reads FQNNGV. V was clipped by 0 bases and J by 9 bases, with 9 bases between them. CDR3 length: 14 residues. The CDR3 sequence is CASSLDHRFSPLHF. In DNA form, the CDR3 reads TGTGCCAGCAGCTTAGATCATCGATTTTCACCCCTCCACTTT.

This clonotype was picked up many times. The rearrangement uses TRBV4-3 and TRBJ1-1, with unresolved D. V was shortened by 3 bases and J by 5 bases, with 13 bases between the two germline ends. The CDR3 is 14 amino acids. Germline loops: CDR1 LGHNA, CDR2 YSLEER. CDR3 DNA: TGCGCCAGCAGCCAGGATAGGACTGAGACTGAAGCTTTCTTT. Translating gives CASSQDRTETEAFF.

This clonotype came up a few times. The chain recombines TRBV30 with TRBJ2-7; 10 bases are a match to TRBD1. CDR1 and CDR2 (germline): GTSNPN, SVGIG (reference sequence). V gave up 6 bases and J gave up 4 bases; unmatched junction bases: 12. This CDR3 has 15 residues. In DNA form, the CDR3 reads TGTGCCTGCAGCCGGGACAGGGGAGATCTGTACGAGCAGTACTTC. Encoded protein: CACSRDRGDLYEQYF.

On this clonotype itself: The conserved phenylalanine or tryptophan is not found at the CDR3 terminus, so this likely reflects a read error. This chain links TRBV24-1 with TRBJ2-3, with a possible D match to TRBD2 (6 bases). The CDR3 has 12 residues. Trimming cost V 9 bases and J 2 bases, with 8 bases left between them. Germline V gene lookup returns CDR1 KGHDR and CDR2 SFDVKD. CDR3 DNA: TGTGCCACCTCGGGACTCACAGATACGCAGTATCTT. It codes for CATSGLTDTQYL.